These 20 T cell receptor beta chains originate from one sample sequenced in a study of blood T cells in healthy people across ages (dated by TCRdb to the mid-2010s). The library relied on 5' RACE. TCRdb shows the sequencer as Illumina HiSeq 2500. A second PCR of roughly 7 to 11 cycles was performed with a sample-barcoded 5' primer and a J-beta primer mix. The raw public reads went through TCRdb reprocessing: fastp at Q25, MiXCR clone calling, in-frame beta chains kept. When rows share a CDR3 protein, they turn into one entry using the most common DNA and genes. Within this sample are 1.4 million to 1.5 million distinct CDR3 sequences, with about 43% of them counted one time only. Roughly 7.9% of the sample comes from the top ten. Sequencing was performed on blood. The origin of the receptors is a woman aged 18-29 years in good health.

This clonotype has only a few counts. J is TRBJ2-7 and V is TRBV4-1; D is ambiguous. Trimming removed 4 bases from V and 1 base from J, with 8 bases in between. The CDR3 covers 13 residues. CDR1 and CDR2 (germline): MGHRA, YSYEKL. DNA of the CDR3: TGCGCCAGCAGCCTACACCGATCCTACGAGCAGTACTTC. Translation: CASSLHRSYEQYF.

This clonotype turned up a few times. The rearrangement uses TRBV12-5 and TRBJ2-5; 8 positions match TRBD1. From germline, CDR1 is LGHNT and CDR2 FRNRAP. The CDR3 is 13 residues long. Germline trimming cut 9 bases from V and 2 bases from J; bases unmatched to any gene: 5. CDR3: CASGQGDQETQYF. The CDR3 coding sequence is TGTGCTAGCGGACAGGGCGATCAAGAGACCCAGTACTTC.

The sample holds a few counts of this clonotype. The chain combines TRBV13 with TRBJ2-5; TRBD2 matches at 9 bases. Germline V gives CDR1 PRHDT, CDR2 FYEKMQ (reference sequence). The CDR3 length is 15 residues. V was clipped by 5 bases and J by 2 bases; unmatched bases: 6. This chain's CDR3 is CASSNGLATQETQYF. The CDR3 nucleotides are TGTGCCAGCAGCAACGGACTAGCGACACAAGAGACCCAGTACTTC.

Concerning this clonotype itself: A junction boundary mismatches the germline segment, possibly from a read error. The V gene is TRBV9, the J gene TRBJ2-3; D is uncertain. The CDR3 covers 15 residues. Germline-derived CDR1 and CDR2 are SGDLS and YYNGEE. CDR3 residues: CASSVARTGTDKQYF. The CDR3 DNA follows: TGTGCCAGCAGCGTAGCTCGGACGGGCACAGATAAGCAGTATTTT. The full variable domain, with the rest looked up from reference TRBV9 and TRBJ2-3, is DSGVTQTPKHLITATGQRVTLRCSPRSGDLSVYWYQQSLDQGLQFLIQYYNGEERAKGNILERFSAQQFPDLHSELNLSSLELGDSALYFCASSVARTGTDKQYFGPGTRLTVL.

The gene calls are TRBV20-1 and TRBJ1-2; D perhaps matches TRBD1 (6 bases). The CDR3 spans 13 residues. V was trimmed by 5 bases and J by 8 bases, leaving 18 bases between them. Germline CDR1 reads DFQATT; CDR2 reads SNEGSKA (reference sequence). CDR3 loop: CSAPQGSFGGYTF. CDR3 DNA sequence: TGCAGTGCTCCTCAGGGGAGCTTCGGAGGCTACACCTTC.

This clonotype has just one count. This may arise from a read error, as a much more abundant clone is one base away. The J gene is TRBJ2-7, the V gene TRBV2; D not resolved. Germline V gives CDR1 SNHLY, CDR2 FYNNEI. The CDR3 runs to 12 residues. V lost 5 bases and J 9 bases, leaving 14 bases between the germline ends. CDR3 protein: CASSPLFHGQYF. In DNA, the CDR3 is TGTGCCAGCAGTCCTCTTTTCCACGGGCAGTACTTC.

This clonotype occurred a few times. V usage is TRBV12-3 or TRBV12-4 and J usage is TRBJ1-5, with D possibly TRBD1 on 5 matching bases. V lost 3 bases and J lost 10, with 19 bases in between. This CDR3 has 15 amino acids. In nucleotides, the CDR3 is TGTGCCAGCAGTTTGCAGGGCACCTCAATGGACCCCCAGCATTTT. It is translated as CASSLQGTSMDPQHF.

This clonotype was seen a handful of times. The genes are TRBV4-1 and TRBJ2-6; possible D gene TRBD2, 6 bases. V shed 4 bases and J shed 4 bases, with 17 bases lying between them. CDR1 is MGHRA and CDR2 is YSYEKL in the germline V gene. This CDR3 contains 17 residues. This chain's CDR3 is CASSLGTAALGANVLTF. The CDR3, as DNA: TGCGCCAGCAGCCTCGGGACTGCAGCTCTAGGGGCCAACGTCCTGACTTTC.

The V call is TRBV20-1, the J call TRBJ2-1; D unclear. This CDR3 has 13 amino acids. Germline V CDR1 and CDR2: DFQATT, SNEGSKA (reference sequence). Trimming took 8 bases from V and 5 from J, leaving 16 bases between them. The CDR3 reads CSLQGSADNEQFF. CDR3 coding DNA: TGCAGTCTACAAGGGTCGGCAGACAATGAGCAGTTCTTC.

This clonotype appeared a single time. The rearrangement uses TRBV5-1 and TRBJ2-4; D unclear. The J call could be wrong; TRBJ2-5 is a better fit for the DNA end. The CDR3 loop spans 15 amino acids. Germline V CDR1 and CDR2: SGHRS, YFSETQ. CDR3 sequence: CASSKQPWGRETQYF. As DNA, the CDR3 is TGCGCCAGCAGCAAACAACCATGGGGAAGGGAGACCCAGTACTTC.

The genes are TRBV5-1 and TRBJ1-3; D gene unclear. This CDR3 region has 17 residues. Looked up from germline, CDR1 is SGHRS and CDR2 is YFSETQ. V was pared by 3 bases and J by 0 bases, with 16 bases between. CDR3 in DNA: TGCGCCAGCAGCTCGGGGAGAATTTCCTTCTCTGGAAACACCATATATTTT. Its translation: CASSSGRISFSGNTIYF.

The gene calls are TRBV12-5 and TRBJ1-4; weak D call: TRBD1 (5 bases). Germline CDR1 reads LGHNT; CDR2 reads FRNRAP. The length of the CDR3 is 13 residues. The V gene lost 5 bases and the J gene lost 10 bases, with 14 bases spanning the gap. CDR3 nucleotide sequence: TGTGCTAGTGGTCTGGCTTTCGGGGCAAAACTGTTTTTT. It codes for CASGLAFGAKLFF.

CDR3 loop: CASSQPTGKGSGANVLTF. As DNA, the CDR3 is TGTGCCAGCAGCCAACCGACAGGGAAGGGTTCTGGGGCCAACGTCCTGACTTTC. The chain links TRBV4-2 to TRBJ2-6; 7 bases match TRBD1. V lost 2 bases to trimming and J lost 1 base; unmatched junction nucleotides: 8. Germline V gives CDR1 LGHNA, CDR2 YNFKEQ. The CDR3 has 18 amino acids.

The chain couples TRBV14 to TRBJ2-7, with 7 bases fitting TRBD1. CDR3 length: 15 amino acids. CDR1 and CDR2 from the germline V gene are SGHDN and FVKESK. V trimming: 1 base; J trimming: 5 bases; junction bases outside the gene matches: 8. The CDR3 protein is CASSQGPGTEDEQYF. The CDR3 DNA reads TGTGCCAGCAGCCAAGGACCCGGGACAGAGGACGAGCAGTACTTC.

J is TRBJ2-5 and V is TRBV6-6; TRBD1 agrees at 8 bases. V lost 5 bases and J lost 11; bases outside the gene matches: 16. Germline CDR1 is MNHNY and CDR2 is SVGAGI (reference sequence). The CDR3 has 15 residues. CDR3 coding DNA: TGTGCCAGCAGTCACCGGACAGGGCCCTACAATGAGCAGTACTTC. Protein sequence: CASSHRTGPYNEQYF.

V and J are TRBV4-1 and TRBJ1-2; D remains ambiguous. The V gene's germline CDR1 is MGHRA and CDR2 YSYEKL. Trimming took off 0 bases at V and 8 bases at J, with 16 bases between the two ends. This CDR3 region has 15 residues. The CDR3 nucleotides read TGCGCCAGCAGCCAAGAACACCCGAATCGATGGGGCTACACCTTC. It codes for CASSQEHPNRWGYTF.

This chain links TRBV20-1 with TRBJ2-4, with D tentatively TRBD2 (6 bases). CDR1 and CDR2 (germline): DFQATT, SNEGSKA (reference sequence). The CDR3 covers 14 residues. V was shortened by 6 bases and J by 0 bases, with 12 bases between the two germline ends. This chain's CDR3 is CSAPPGLAKNIQYF. The CDR3 DNA follows: TGCAGTGCACCCCCGGGACTAGCCAAAAACATTCAGTACTTC.

The rearrangement links TRBV10-3 to TRBJ2-5; D remains ambiguous. Germline CDR1 is ENHRY and CDR2 is SYGVKD. Trimming stripped 4 bases from V and 4 bases from J, with 7 bases between. The CDR3 contains 12 residues. CDR3 loop: CAISGNGETQYF. The CDR3 region has the DNA TGTGCCATCAGTGGTAACGGAGAGACCCAGTACTTC.

The gene calls are TRBV7-9 and TRBJ2-1; TRBD2 agrees at 13 bases. The CDR3 is made up of 13 amino acids. The V gene's germline CDR1 is SEHNR and CDR2 FQNEAQ (reference sequence). Trimming took 5 bases from V and 15 from J; bases not matched to a gene: 7. The CDR3 is CASSGTSGNAGFF. The CDR3 DNA sequence: TGTGCCAGCAGCGGGACTAGCGGGAACGCTGGGTTCTTC.

This sequence joins TRBV13 and TRBJ2-4; 8 bases fit TRBD2. With the DNA end fitting TRBJ2-7 better, the J assignment may be wrong. Germline loops: CDR1 PRHDT, CDR2 FYEKMQ (reference sequence). There are 15 residues in the CDR3. CDR3 loop: CASSYGGSGTYEQYF. DNA of the CDR3: TGTGCCAGCAGCTACGGAGGTAGCGGGACGTACGAGCAGTACTTC.